This TCR beta chain emerged from a study of T cell repertoires and Cas9 in healthy adults. Overall study context: CD4 and CD8 compartments: SpCas9-reactive T cells profiled for potency, cytotoxicity, lineage.

Points on this clone: Its antigen remains unidentified.

Study results and limitations: In vitro, SpCas9-reactive Tregs were reported to curb effector T cell proliferation and function.

Produced via immunoSEQ multiplex PCR; TCRdb's table is partial and in-frame only. The sample carries about 14,000 clones, roughly nine tenths recorded once. The clonotype originates from a human donor in good health. Input material: Tregs (CD4+, CD25+, CD127-, CD137-, CD154-) from PBMCs; culture status not recorded.

The CDR3 DNA sequence: TGTGCCAGTAGTCTCGGGACTGCAAATCAGCCCCAGCATTTT. This gives the protein CASSLGTANQPQHF. V usage is TRBV19 and J usage is TRBJ1-5; the D gene is possibly TRBD1 (5 bases). This CDR3 comprises 14 residues. Per germline, CDR1 LNHDA and CDR2 SQIVND (reference sequence). Trimming stripped 5 bases from V and 4 bases from J, with 12 bases between.